The 32 T cell receptor beta chains below come from one sample, sequenced in a study of T-cell reconstitution after alpha-beta-depleted transplantation in children. Unique molecular identifiers were incorporated during preparation of the TCRbeta library. One entry per CDR3 protein results from TCRdb running MiXCR on the PCR reads. The top ten hold 13% of the sample, which has roughly 76,000 distinct CDR3 sequences, 9.5% to 13% seen once. The sample in question was PBMCs, obtained before TCRalphabeta/CD19-depleted stem cell transplant. Every receptor here comes from a boy aged 10-17 years with acute myeloid leukemia, due to receive a stem cell transplant.

The V gene is TRBV30, the J gene TRBJ1-2; 11 bases are shared with TRBD1. Germline V CDR1 and CDR2: GTSNPN, SVGIG (reference sequence). V lost 3 bases to trimming and J lost 4 bases; unmatched junction nucleotides: 16. The CDR3 covers 18 residues. The CDR3 sequence is CAWRDTPGQGETGYGYTF. DNA for the CDR3: TGTGCCTGGAGGGATACTCCGGGACAGGGGGAAACAGGCTATGGCTACACCTTC.

This clonotype was counted once. Germline is not matched at one junction end, which may reflect a read error. This rearrangement joins TRBV6-5 to TRBJ2-3, with TRBD2 identical over 9 bases. The CDR3 loop spans 16 amino acids. Germline V gene lookup returns CDR1 MNHEY and CDR2 SVGAGI. In DNA form, the CDR3 reads TGTGCCAGTAGTTACTTAGCGGGGGAAGGCACAGATACGCAGTATTTT. Protein product: CASSYLAGEGTDTQYF.

This clonotype occurred many times. CDR3 loop: CASSLVLAGNNEQFF. Written as DNA, the CDR3 is TGCGCCAGCAGCTTGGTACTAGCGGGAAACAATGAGCAGTTCTTC. This chain connects TRBV5-1 to TRBJ2-1; TRBD2 matches 10 bases. The CDR3 contains 15 residues. The V gene end was trimmed by 0 bases and the J gene end by 5 bases; junction bases not matched to a gene: 2. Germline V gives CDR1 SGHRS, CDR2 YFSETQ.

This sequence joins TRBV7-2 and TRBJ1-1, with 8 bases aligning to TRBD1. Germline values: CDR1 SGHTA, CDR2 FQGNSA. There are 14 residues in the CDR3. V trimming: 2 bases; J trimming: 5 bases; junction bases outside the gene matches: 4. CDR3 sequence: CASSLQGAGTEAFF. In DNA, the CDR3 is TGTGCCAGCAGCTTACAGGGGGCGGGAACTGAAGCTTTCTTT.

This clonotype was picked up many times. The chain uses TRBV14 and TRBJ2-7; TRBD2 matches at 8 bases. Trimming at V came to 9 bases and at J to 3 bases, leaving 10 bases not matched to a gene. Germline V CDR1 and CDR2: SGHDN, FVKESK. This CDR3 contains 14 residues. The CDR3 DNA follows: TGTGCCAGTTCGCCGAGAGCGGGAGTCTACGAGCAGTACTTC. Translation gives CASSPRAGVYEQYF.

This clonotype appeared many times. The V and J genes are TRBV7-3 and TRBJ2-1, with 7 bases aligning to TRBD2. Losses at the gene ends were 5 bases for V and 7 bases for J; bases not matched to a gene: 20. This CDR3 is 18 amino acids long. CDR1 and CDR2 from the germline V gene are SGHTA and FQGTGA. The DNA for the CDR3 is TGTGCCAGCAGCCCTGGGGGTTGGAGCGGGACTAAGGGGAATGAGCAGTTCTTC. Translated: CASSPGGWSGTKGNEQFF.

This clonotype was counted a few times. This rearrangement joins TRBV3-1 to TRBJ2-5; unclear D gene. Looked up from germline, CDR1 is LGHDT and CDR2 is YNNKEL (reference sequence). CDR3 length: 13 residues. V dropped 0 bases and J dropped 5 bases, with 7 bases sitting between them. In nucleotides, the CDR3 is TGTGCCAGCAGCCAAGAAAGGGTGGAGACCCAGTACTTC. It codes for CASSQERVETQYF.

The rearrangement joins TRBV7-3 to TRBJ1-5; 9 nucleotides align to TRBD1. The ends lost 5 bases at V and 7 bases at J; junction bases unmatched: 12. Per the germline V gene, CDR1 is SGHTA and CDR2 is FQGTGA. The CDR3 extends over 16 amino acids. The CDR3 loop reads CASSTTRDRVGQPQHF. DNA for the CDR3: TGTGCCAGCAGCACGACTCGGGACAGGGTAGGCCAGCCCCAGCATTTT.

This clonotype has ten or more counts. The gene calls are TRBV4-3 and TRBJ2-7, with TRBD1 matching over 7 bases. The CDR3 runs to 14 residues. V was pared by 1 base and J by 2 bases, with 2 bases of the junction left unmatched. Germline V gene data show CDR1 as LGHNA and CDR2 as YSLEER. In nucleotides, the CDR3 is TGCGCCAGCAGCCAAGGACAGGGAACCTACGAGCAGTACTTC. Its translation: CASSQGQGTYEQYF.

The table lists this clonotype with many counts. V usage is TRBV27 and J usage is TRBJ2-2; the match to TRBD2 covers 11 bases. Germline CDR1 reads MNHEY; CDR2 reads SMNVEV (reference sequence). With 4 bases clipped from V and 7 bases from J, the junction kept 5 bases outside the gene matches. The CDR3 runs 15 residues. The CDR3 DNA reads as TGTGCCAGCAGTTCTACTAGCGGGAGAATCGGGGAGCTGTTTTTT. It is translated as CASSSTSGRIGELFF.

Regarding this clonotype: A much larger clonotype is one base distant, so this may be a read error. J is TRBJ2-2 and V is TRBV11-2; TRBD1 matches at 7 bases. V trimming: 0 bases; J trimming: 8 bases; junction bases outside the gene matches: 9. This CDR3 contains 16 residues. Germline V gives CDR1 SGHAT, CDR2 FQNNGV. This CDR3 is CASSLEARGLFGELFF. The CDR3 region has the DNA TGTGCCAGCAGCTTAGAAGCTAGGGGGCTCTTTGGGGAGCTGTTTTTT.

The chain has TRBV6-5 and TRBJ2-2, with D possibly matching TRBD2 (7 bases). Germline loops: CDR1 MNHEY, CDR2 SVGAGI. The CDR3 sequence is 17 residues long. The V end lost 0 bases, the J end lost 1 base, and 12 bases lay between the germline ends. The CDR3 region has the DNA TGTGCCAGCAGTTACTCTGGGGGGGCGTTGAACACCGGGGAGCTGTTTTTT. Protein: CASSYSGGALNTGELFF.

This clonotype was observed at least ten times. J is TRBJ2-5 and V is TRBV5-1, with D unclear. The CDR3 loop spans 13 amino acids. V lost 0 bases and J lost 2, with 5 bases in between. Germline V lookup: CDR1 SGHRS, CDR2 YFSETQ. This CDR3 is CASSLEGQETQYF. The CDR3 nucleotides read TGCGCCAGCAGCTTGGAAGGGCAAGAGACCCAGTACTTC.

At least ten counts were recorded for this clonotype. V gene TRBV7-6 combines with J gene TRBJ1-1; no reliable D call. Germline lookup yields CDR1 SGHVS and CDR2 FNYEAQ. V lost 4 bases, J lost 2 bases, and 8 bases lay in between. This CDR3 is 13 amino acids long. The CDR3 DNA reads as TGTGCCAGCAGCTCTGAAGTAAACACTGAAGCTTTCTTT. Protein: CASSSEVNTEAFF.

The genes are TRBV2 and TRBJ2-5; 13 bases agree with TRBD2. The length of the CDR3 is 16 residues. CDR1 and CDR2 from the germline V gene are SNHLY and FYNNEI. J gave up 2 bases and V 8 bases, and 8 bases lay outside the gene matches. The DNA of the CDR3 is TGTGCCAGCCAGGGGGGACTAGCGGGACTTCAAGAGACCCAGTACTTC. This encodes CASQGGLAGLQETQYF.

This clonotype was observed many times. The chain couples TRBV20-1 to TRBJ1-2; D is ambiguous. CDR1 is DFQATT, CDR2 SNEGSKA, per germline (reference sequence). V lost 0 bases and J 7 bases, leaving 18 bases between the germline ends. The CDR3 has 15 residues. Here the CDR3 reads CSARDRLGETRGYTF. The CDR3 DNA reads TGCAGTGCTAGAGATCGATTGGGTGAAACGCGTGGCTACACCTTC.

This clonotype showed up many times. J is TRBJ1-3 and V is TRBV7-2, with 10 bases that match TRBD1. Germline V gene data show CDR1 as SGHTA and CDR2 as FQGNSA. Unmatched junction bases numbered 6, after V lost 2 bases and J lost 5 bases. The CDR3 runs to 16 residues. The CDR3 sequence: CASSLWGQGSRNTIYF. CDR3 bases: TGTGCCAGCAGCTTATGGGGACAGGGGAGTCGAAACACCATATATTTT.

Ten or more counts support this clonotype. V gene TRBV20-1 combines with J gene TRBJ2-1; D not certain. The CDR3 runs 13 residues. V was cut by 6 bases and J by 5 bases, with 14 bases left in between. Germline lookup yields CDR1 DFQATT and CDR2 SNEGSKA (reference sequence). CDR3 region: CSAPGSVHNEQFF. CDR3 DNA: TGCAGTGCCCCCGGGTCAGTTCACAATGAGCAGTTCTTC.

This clonotype was observed at least ten times. The rearrangement joins TRBV29-1 to TRBJ2-4; a weak D match, TRBD1 (5 bases). This CDR3 is built from 13 residues. V lost 8 bases and J 2 bases, leaving 13 bases between the germline ends. CDR1 is SQVTM and CDR2 is ANQGSEA in the germline V gene. CDR3 sequence (DNA): TGCAGCACCCTGGGGCCCTCCAAAAACATTCAGTACTTC. Its translation is CSTLGPSKNIQYF.

This clonotype was observed many times. DNA of the CDR3: TGTGCCAGCAGCTTAGAGGGGACTAGCGGGAGGTATTACAATGAGCAGTTCTTC. Its protein product is CASSLEGTSGRYYNEQFF. The chain has TRBV11-2 and TRBJ2-1; 15 nucleotides match TRBD2. J gave up 4 bases and V 0 bases, and 4 bases lay outside the gene matches. CDR3 length: 18 residues. Germline loops: CDR1 SGHAT, CDR2 FQNNGV.

The chain has TRBV12-3 or TRBV12-4 and TRBJ1-4; D is ambiguous. Trimming left V 5 bases short and J 8 bases short, with 18 bases between. This CDR3 contains 15 residues. This CDR3 reads CASSPHGSLEEKLFF. The CDR3 nucleotides read TGTGCCAGCAGTCCGCACGGGTCACTGGAGGAAAAACTGTTTTTT.

This clonotype came up many times. The rearrangement uses TRBV7-8 and TRBJ2-2; D is tentatively TRBD1 or TRBD2 (5 bases each). Germline CDR1 and CDR2: SGHVS and FQNEAQ. Trimming stripped 4 bases from V and 0 bases from J, with 12 bases between. The CDR3 is 16 residues long. In nucleotides, the CDR3 is TGTGCCAGCAGCTCCACGGGACGGTCGAACACCGGGGAGCTGTTTTTT. Amino acids: CASSSTGRSNTGELFF.

This clonotype appeared many times. The rearrangement uses TRBV7-2 and TRBJ2-3; D unresolved. Germline values: CDR1 SGHTA, CDR2 FQGNSA. The germline V and J ends were trimmed by 3 bases and 7 bases, with 8 bases remaining between them. This CDR3 has 12 amino acids. The CDR3 loop is CASSFVENTQYF. The CDR3 bases are TGTGCCAGCAGCTTCGTGGAGAATACGCAGTATTTT.

This clonotype was counted many times. The chain couples TRBV10-2 to TRBJ1-3, with D possibly TRBD1 on 6 matching bases. Germline CDR1 reads WSHSY; CDR2 reads SAAADI. V was pared by 8 bases and J by 2 bases, with 19 bases between. The CDR3 is 16 amino acids. In DNA form, the CDR3 reads TGCGCCAGCCGGGCCCAGGGGCTTGTGGCTGGAAACACCATATATTTT. It translates to CASRAQGLVAGNTIYF.

This clonotype occurred many times. The rearrangement uses TRBV9 and TRBJ2-5; TRBD2 matches at 7 bases. V was pared by 0 bases and J by 4 bases, with 6 bases of the junction left unmatched. This CDR3 comprises 15 residues. In germline, CDR1 is SGDLS, CDR2 YYNGEE. The CDR3 loop reads CASSVEAGRGETQYF. Here the CDR3 DNA reads TGTGCCAGCAGCGTAGAAGCGGGGAGGGGAGAGACCCAGTACTTC.

This clonotype was detected a few times. The rearrangement uses TRBV12-3 or TRBV12-4 and TRBJ2-1; D remains ambiguous. V lost 4 bases and J lost 7, with 11 bases in between. This CDR3 contains 13 residues. CDR3 protein: CASSSRAWNEQFF. Written as DNA, the CDR3 is TGTGCCAGCAGTTCCCGGGCTTGGAATGAGCAGTTCTTC.

This clonotype has ten or more counts. This chain uses TRBV7-2 with TRBJ1-1; D unclear. This CDR3 spans 14 amino acids. V shed 2 bases and J shed 0 bases, with 7 bases lying between them. Germline V gene data show CDR1 as SGHTA and CDR2 as FQGNSA. In DNA form, the CDR3 reads TGTGCCAGCAGCTTATTCGGGATGAACACTGAAGCTTTCTTT. Protein product: CASSLFGMNTEAFF.

This clonotype has ten or more counts. The chain employs TRBV29-1 and TRBJ2-1; D is unresolved. The V and J ends lost 6 bases and 9 bases respectively, with 15 bases between them. Germline assignment: CDR1 SQVTM and CDR2 ANQGSEA. The CDR3 is 12 amino acids. The CDR3 here is CSVGLGASEQFF. The CDR3 DNA reads as TGCAGCGTGGGCCTTGGAGCGAGTGAGCAGTTCTTC.

This clonotype has ten or more counts. V gene TRBV28 combines with J gene TRBJ2-7; 8 nucleotides line up with TRBD2. Per the germline V gene, CDR1 is MDHEN and CDR2 is SYDVKM. Trimming removed 1 base from V and 5 bases from J; junction bases left unmatched: 7. CDR3 size: 15 residues. CDR3 amino acids: CASSLSWTSNNEQYV. The DNA for the CDR3 is TGTGCCAGCAGTTTATCGTGGACTAGCAATAACGAGCAGTACGTC.

In this sample, this clonotype turned up many times. This sequence joins TRBV7-3 and TRBJ2-1; D is unclear. Germline V CDR1 and CDR2: SGHTA, FQGTGA. Trimming shortened V by 0 bases and J by 7 bases, and 10 bases separated the two germline ends. This CDR3 is built from 14 residues. DNA for the CDR3: TGTGCCAGCAGCTTAACGGGCGGTATGAATGAGCAGTTCTTC. It yields the protein CASSLTGGMNEQFF.

In DNA form, the CDR3 reads TGTGCCAGTAGTACGACCCGAATATCGAACACCGGGGAGCTGTTTTTT. Translating it yields CASSTTRISNTGELFF. This chain joins TRBV19 and TRBJ2-2, with D unclear. The germline V gene encodes CDR1 LNHDA and CDR2 SQIVND (reference sequence). Trimming took off 4 bases at V and 0 bases at J, with 12 bases between the two ends. The CDR3 runs to 16 residues.

Ten or more counts support this clonotype. V and J are TRBV25-1 and TRBJ1-1; 7 nucleotides line up with TRBD1. V lost 5 bases to trimming and J lost 7 bases; unmatched junction nucleotides: 4. The CDR3 has 12 amino acids. Germline CDR1 MGHDK, CDR2 SYGVNS. CDR3 sequence reads: CASSRGQLEAFF. Written as DNA, the CDR3 is TGTGCCAGCAGTAGGGGACAGCTTGAAGCTTTCTTT.